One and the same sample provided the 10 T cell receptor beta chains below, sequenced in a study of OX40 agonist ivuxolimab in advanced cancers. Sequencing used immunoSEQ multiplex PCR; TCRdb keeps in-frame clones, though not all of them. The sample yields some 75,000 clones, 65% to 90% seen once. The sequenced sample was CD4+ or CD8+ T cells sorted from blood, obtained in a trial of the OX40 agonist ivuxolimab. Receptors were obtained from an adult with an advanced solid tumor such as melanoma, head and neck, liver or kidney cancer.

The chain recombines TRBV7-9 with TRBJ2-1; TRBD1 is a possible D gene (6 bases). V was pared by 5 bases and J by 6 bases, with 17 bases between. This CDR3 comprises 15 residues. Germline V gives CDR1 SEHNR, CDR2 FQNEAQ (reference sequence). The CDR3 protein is CASSPPYRVGNEQFF. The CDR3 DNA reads TGTGCCAGCAGCCCGCCCTACAGGGTCGGCAATGAGCAGTTCTTC.

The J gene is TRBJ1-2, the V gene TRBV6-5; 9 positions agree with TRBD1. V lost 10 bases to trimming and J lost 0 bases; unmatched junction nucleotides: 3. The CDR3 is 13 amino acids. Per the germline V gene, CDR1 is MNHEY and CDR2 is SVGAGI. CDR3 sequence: CAIRDRANYGYTF. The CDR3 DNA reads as TGTGCCATCCGGGACAGGGCTAACTATGGCTACACCTTC.

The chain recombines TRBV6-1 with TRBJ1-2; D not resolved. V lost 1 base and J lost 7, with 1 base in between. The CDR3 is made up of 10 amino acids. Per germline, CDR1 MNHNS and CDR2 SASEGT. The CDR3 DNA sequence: TGTGCCAGCAGTGAAGGTGGCTACACCTTC. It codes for CASSEGGYTF.

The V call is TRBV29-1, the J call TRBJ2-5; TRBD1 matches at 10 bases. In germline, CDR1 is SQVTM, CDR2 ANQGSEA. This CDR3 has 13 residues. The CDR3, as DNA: TGCACCATGACAGGGGGCTTTTCAGAGACCCAGTACTTC. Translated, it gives CTMTGGFSETQYF.

The CDR3: CASPTRGQANEKLFF. The CDR3 DNA reads TGTGCTTCACCCACCCGGGGGCAGGCTAATGAAAAACTGTTTTTT. The genes are TRBV11-2 and TRBJ1-4; maybe TRBD1 (6 bases). The length of the CDR3 is 15 residues. Germline V gives CDR1 SGHAT, CDR2 FQNNGV.

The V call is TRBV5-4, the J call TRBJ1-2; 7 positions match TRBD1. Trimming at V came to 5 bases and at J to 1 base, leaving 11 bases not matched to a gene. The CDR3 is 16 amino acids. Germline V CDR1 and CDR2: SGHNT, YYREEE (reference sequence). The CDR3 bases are TGTGCCAGCAGTCCGACAGGGTCGGTGGGTAACTATGGCTACACCTTC. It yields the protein CASSPTGSVGNYGYTF. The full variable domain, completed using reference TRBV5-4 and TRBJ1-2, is ETGVTQSPTHLIKTRGQQVTLRCSSQSGHNTVSWYQQALGQGPQFIFQYYREEENGRGNFPPRFSGLQFPNYSSELNVNALELDDSALYLCASSPTGSVGNYGYTFGSGTRLTVV.

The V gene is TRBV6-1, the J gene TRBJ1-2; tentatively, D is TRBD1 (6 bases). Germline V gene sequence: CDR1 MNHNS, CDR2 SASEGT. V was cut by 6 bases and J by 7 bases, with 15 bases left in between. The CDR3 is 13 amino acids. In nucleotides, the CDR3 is TGTGCCAGCAGCCTGACCCTGGGGGCTGGCTACACCTTC. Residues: CASSLTLGAGYTF.

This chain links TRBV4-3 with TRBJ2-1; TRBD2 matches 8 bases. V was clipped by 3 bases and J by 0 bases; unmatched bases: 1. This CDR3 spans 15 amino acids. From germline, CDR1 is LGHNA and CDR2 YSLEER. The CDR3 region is CASSHTSGSYNEQFF. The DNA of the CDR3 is TGCGCCAGCAGCCACACTAGCGGCTCCTACAATGAGCAGTTCTTC.

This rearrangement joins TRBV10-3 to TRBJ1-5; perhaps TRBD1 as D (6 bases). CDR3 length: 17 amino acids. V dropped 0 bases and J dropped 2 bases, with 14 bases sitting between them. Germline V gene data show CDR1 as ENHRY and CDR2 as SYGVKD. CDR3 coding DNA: TGTGCCATCAGTGAGTCCGATAGGGGGGATCGCAATCAGCCCCAGCATTTT. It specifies CAISESDRGDRNQPQHF.

The CDR3 reads CASSRRQGHQPQHF. The CDR3 nucleotides read TGTGCCAGCAGTCGACGACAGGGCCATCAGCCCCAGCATTTT. The V call is TRBV6-5, the J call TRBJ1-5; 7 positions agree with TRBD1. Germline V lookup: CDR1 MNHEY, CDR2 SVGAGI. The CDR3 totals 14 residues. Unmatched junction bases numbered 6, after V lost 5 bases and J lost 5 bases.